This entry lists 32 T cell receptor beta chains sequenced from one sample in a study of T cell repertoires in cytomegalovirus infection. Using its own MiXCR run on the reads, TCRdb lists one record per CDR3 protein. Among 200,000 to 250,000 distinct CDR3 sequences listed, 20% to 25% were seen once. The sequenced material came from CD8+ T cells from PBMCs. The receptors were sampled from a human donor in good health (CMV status not recorded). Some clones in this sample may be carry-over from other donors' samples.

The V and J genes are TRBV12-3 or TRBV12-4 and TRBJ2-7; TRBD1 matches 10 bases. V lost 7 bases and J lost 0; bases outside the gene matches: 3. The CDR3 spans 14 residues. CDR3 protein: CASTWTGGSYEQYF. CDR3 sequence (DNA): TGTGCCAGCACTTGGACAGGGGGCTCCTACGAGCAGTACTTC.

The chain carries TRBV27 and TRBJ2-3; tentative D call: TRBD1 (5 bases). This CDR3 is built from 15 residues. Trimming took 5 bases from V and 2 from J, leaving 14 bases between them. Germline V gene lookup returns CDR1 MNHEY and CDR2 SMNVEV (reference sequence). The CDR3: CASSAVIGATDTQYF. Here the CDR3 DNA reads TGTGCCAGCAGTGCTGTGATAGGGGCCACAGATACGCAGTATTTT.

V usage is TRBV6-1 and J usage is TRBJ2-2; D gene unclear. The CDR3 has 12 amino acids. Germline values: CDR1 MNHNS, CDR2 SASEGT. Between the trimmed V and J ends, which lost 6 bases and 3 bases, there was a span of 5 bases. The CDR3 DNA follows: TGTGCCAGCAGACTCTACACCGGGGAGCTGTTTTTT. Translating gives CASRLYTGELFF.

The rearrangement joins TRBV27 to TRBJ2-2; the D is unclear. The CDR3 length is 12 residues. Germline loops: CDR1 MNHEY, CDR2 SMNVEV (reference sequence). V gave up 7 bases and J gave up 4 bases, with 7 bases separating them. The CDR3, as DNA: TGTGCCAGCACCCAACTCACCGGGGAGCTGTTTTTT. Residues: CASTQLTGELFF.

This chain joins TRBV27 and TRBJ2-5; TRBD1 aligns across 10 bases. The V gene's germline CDR1 is MNHEY and CDR2 SMNVEV (reference sequence). With 3 bases clipped from V and 5 bases from J, the junction kept 6 bases outside the gene matches. The CDR3 consists of 15 residues. The CDR3 here is CASSFPGQGFETQYF. In DNA, the CDR3 is TGTGCCAGCAGTTTTCCGGGACAGGGGTTTGAGACCCAGTACTTC.

The CDR3 sequence is CASSPPSGRTYEQYF. The CDR3 nucleotides are TGTGCCAGCAGCCCCCCCTCCGGACGGACCTACGAGCAGTACTTC. The chain combines TRBV7-9 with TRBJ2-7, with D unclear. The V gene's germline CDR1 is SEHNR and CDR2 FQNEAQ (reference sequence). The CDR3 totals 15 residues. Trimming stripped 5 bases from V and 2 bases from J, with 16 bases between.

This clonotype was observed a few times. The CDR3 region has the DNA TGTGCCAGCAGTGAACAGCACTACCTGAACACTGAAGCTTTCTTT. Its translation: CASSEQHYLNTEAFF. The chain has TRBV6-1 and TRBJ1-1; no firm D call. Germline values: CDR1 MNHNS, CDR2 SASEGT. The CDR3 is made up of 15 amino acids. Trimming cost V 2 bases and J 0 bases, with 10 bases left between them.

The gene calls are TRBV5-6 and TRBJ2-2, with 8 positions matching TRBD2. The junction had 8 bases not matched to a gene; V was cut back by 4 bases and J by 6 bases. The length of the CDR3 is 15 residues. The germline CDR1 and CDR2 sequences are SGHDT and YYEEEE. The CDR3 coding sequence is TGTGCCAGCAGCCGGGCGGGGGGCTCCCCCGGGGAGCTGTTTTTT. Encoded protein: CASSRAGGSPGELFF. Drawing the rest from reference TRBV5-6 and TRBJ2-2, the complete variable domain is DAGVTQSPTHLIKTRGQQVTLRCSPKSGHDTVSWYQQALGQGPQFIFQYYEEEERQRGNFPDRFSGHQFPNYSSELNVNALLLGDSALYLCASSRAGGSPGELFFGEGSRLTVL.

This clonotype showed up many times. The chain recombines TRBV28 with TRBJ1-4; D is unresolved. CDR3 length: 15 residues. The germline V and J ends were trimmed by 1 base and 7 bases, with 13 bases remaining between them. Germline values: CDR1 MDHEN, CDR2 SYDVKM. CDR3 amino acids: CASSLSDEGGEKLFF. CDR3 nucleotide sequence: TGTGCCAGCAGTTTATCCGATGAGGGAGGTGAAAAACTGTTTTTT.

In this sample, this clonotype turned up many times. J is TRBJ2-1 and V is TRBV7-8; either TRBD1 or TRBD2 may supply D (6 bases each). V gave up 1 base and J gave up 0 bases, with 7 bases separating them. This CDR3 contains 15 residues. Germline V gene sequence: CDR1 SGHVS, CDR2 FQNEAQ. The CDR3 loop reads CASSLEGGSYNEQFF. As DNA, the CDR3 is TGTGCCAGCAGCTTAGAGGGGGGCTCCTACAATGAGCAGTTCTTC. Full variable domain (missing parts from reference TRBV7-8 and TRBJ2-1): GAGVSQSPRYKVAKRGQDVALRCDPISGHVSLFWYQQALGQGPEFLTYFQNEAQLDKSGLPSDRFFAERPEGSVSTLKIQRTQQEDSAVYLCASSLEGGSYNEQFFGPGTRLTVL.

The rearrangement links TRBV9 to TRBJ2-3, with D maybe TRBD2 (6 bases). From germline, CDR1 is SGDLS and CDR2 YYNGEE. The CDR3 has 15 amino acids. V gave up 0 bases and J gave up 0 bases, with 8 bases separating them. The chain's CDR3 is CASSVAGTSTDTQYF. The CDR3 bases are TGTGCCAGCAGCGTAGCCGGGACTAGCACAGATACGCAGTATTTT.

The gene calls are TRBV29-1 and TRBJ2-1; possible D gene TRBD1, 6 bases. CDR1 and CDR2 (germline): SQVTM, ANQGSEA. The V gene lost 6 bases and the J gene lost 6 bases, with 21 bases spanning the gap. The CDR3 runs to 15 residues. The DNA for the CDR3 is TGCAGCGTATATACAGGGAAGGATTTGAGCAATGAGCAGTTCTTC. Encoded protein: CSVYTGKDLSNEQFF.

The rearrangement joins TRBV3-1 to TRBJ2-1; D gene ambiguous. The CDR3 is 15 residues long. V was trimmed by 3 bases and J by 1 base, leaving 10 bases between them. CDR1 LGHDT and CDR2 YNNKEL come from the germline V gene (reference sequence). CDR3 in amino acids: CASSHSSSSYNEQFF. The CDR3 nucleotides read TGTGCCAGCAGCCATAGCAGCTCGTCCTACAATGAGCAGTTCTTC.

The chain uses TRBV20-1 and TRBJ1-5; 7 bases are shared with TRBD1. Germline assignment: CDR1 DFQATT and CDR2 SNEGSKA (reference sequence). Trimming removed 4 bases from V and 6 bases from J; junction bases left unmatched: 9. The CDR3 extends over 14 amino acids. The CDR3, as DNA: TGCAGTGCTAAGGGCCGGGACAGCGGTCAGCCCCAGCATTTT. Translated: CSAKGRDSGQPQHF.

The chain is built from TRBV10-3 and TRBJ1-1; the D gene is possibly TRBD1 (5 bases). Looked up from germline, CDR1 is ENHRY and CDR2 is SYGVKD. This CDR3 region has 15 residues. V lost 3 bases and J lost 1, with 12 bases in between. CDR3 protein: CAISDFRTSNTEAFF. CDR3 DNA sequence: TGTGCCATCAGTGATTTTAGGACATCGAACACTGAAGCTTTCTTT.

This clonotype has a count of ten or more. This chain uses TRBV20-1 with TRBJ2-1, with 7 nucleotides matching TRBD2. V shed 0 bases and J 7 bases; nucleotides not matched to a gene: 12. CDR3 size: 16 residues. The germline CDR1 and CDR2 sequences are DFQATT and SNEGSKA (reference sequence). CDR3 in DNA: TGCAGTGCTAGAGATTGGGGCGGGGGTGGGGGGAATGAGCAGTTCTTC. Amino acid sequence: CSARDWGGGGGNEQFF.

The CDR3 sequence is CASSLGQGVGEQYF. CDR3 nucleotide sequence: TGTGCCAGCAGCTTAGGACAGGGAGTAGGAGAGCAGTACTTC. V is TRBV7-9 and J is TRBJ2-7; TRBD1 matches at 7 bases. The junction had 7 bases not matched to a gene; V was cut back by 1 base and J by 7 bases. This CDR3 spans 14 amino acids. Germline-derived CDR1 and CDR2 are SEHNR and FQNEAQ (reference sequence).

V gene TRBV12-3 or TRBV12-4 combines with J gene TRBJ2-3, with D possibly matching TRBD2 (5 bases). V was pared by 5 bases and J by 0 bases, with 12 bases between. The CDR3 sequence is 15 residues long. The CDR3 region is CASSQAVTSTDTQYF. Here the CDR3 DNA reads TGTGCCAGCAGTCAAGCGGTTACAAGCACAGATACGCAGTATTTT.

This CDR3 is CSAKTVPEGNEQFF. For the CDR3, the DNA is TGCAGTGCTAAGACGGTGCCGGAGGGCAATGAGCAGTTCTTC. This chain links TRBV20-1 with TRBJ2-1; maybe TRBD2 (6 bases). The CDR3 runs to 14 residues. CDR1 and CDR2 (germline): DFQATT, SNEGSKA (reference sequence). Trimming removed 4 bases from V and 6 bases from J, with 16 bases in between.

This clonotype was seen a single time. V is TRBV9 and J is TRBJ1-1; 7 nucleotides line up with TRBD1. The germline V gene has CDR1 SGDLS and CDR2 YYNGEE. This CDR3 comprises 15 residues. V lost 4 bases and J lost 4; bases outside the gene matches: 10. The CDR3: CASSTRTGGSTEAFF. CDR3 DNA sequence: TGTGCCAGCAGCACGCGGACAGGAGGGAGCACTGAAGCTTTCTTT.

The V gene is TRBV7-9, the J gene TRBJ1-3; tentatively, D is TRBD1 (6 bases). The CDR3 loop spans 15 amino acids. Germline CDR1 SEHNR, CDR2 FQNEAQ (reference sequence). V was shortened by 2 bases and J by 1 base, with 9 bases between the two germline ends. CDR3 in DNA: TGTGCCAGCAGCTTATGGAGGGGGTCTGGAAACACCATATATTTT. Encoded protein: CASSLWRGSGNTIYF.

This clonotype was observed a few times. The V call is TRBV4-2, the J call TRBJ2-2; D is unclear. Per the germline V gene, CDR1 is LGHNA and CDR2 is YNFKEQ. The CDR3 contains 15 residues. Trimming took 3 bases from V and 7 from J, leaving 15 bases between them. CDR3 protein: CASSQGPSEHGELFF. CDR3 coding DNA: TGTGCCAGCAGCCAGGGTCCTTCAGAACACGGGGAGCTGTTTTTT.

This clonotype occurred many times. The chain recombines TRBV7-8 with TRBJ2-3; D unclear. Trimming pared 1 base from V and 6 bases from J, leaving 5 bases between. The CDR3 is 12 amino acids. Germline V gene data show CDR1 as SGHVS and CDR2 as FQNEAQ. CDR3 sequence: CASSLVPDTQYF. The CDR3 DNA sequence: TGTGCCAGCAGCTTAGTTCCGGATACGCAGTATTTT.

This clonotype was recorded once. A single base separates this from a much larger clone, so it may be a read error. The rearrangement joins TRBV7-6 to TRBJ2-1; D possibly corresponds to TRBD1 (6 bases). The CDR3 extends over 13 amino acids. The germline CDR1 and CDR2 sequences are SGHVS and FNYEAQ. The CDR3 nucleotides read TGTACCAGCAGCCAGGCAGGGGTCGATGAGCAGTTCTTC. Translating gives CTSSQAGVDEQFF.

As to this clonotype: A read error may explain this, as a much larger clone is one base away. The J gene is TRBJ1-5, the V gene TRBV12-3 or TRBV12-4; no reliable D call. This CDR3 is 12 amino acids long. Trimming took 6 bases from V and 11 from J, leaving 14 bases between them. The CDR3 bases are TGTGCCAGCAGCCTCGGATCCTTGTCCCAGCATTTT. Protein product: CASSLGSLSQHF.

The rearrangement links TRBV20-1 to TRBJ1-1; 7 nucleotides match TRBD1. Germline loops: CDR1 DFQATT, CDR2 SNEGSKA (reference sequence). V lost 3 bases and J lost 10; bases outside the gene matches: 5. The CDR3 length is 11 residues. CDR3 sequence reads: CSASWGDRAFF. Written as DNA, the CDR3 is TGCAGTGCTAGCTGGGGGGACAGAGCTTTCTTT.

This sequence joins TRBV28 and TRBJ2-1, with D unresolved. V was shortened by 1 base and J by 6 bases, with 4 bases between the two germline ends. The CDR3 spans 12 residues. Per the germline V gene, CDR1 is MDHEN and CDR2 is SYDVKM. In DNA form, the CDR3 reads TGTGCCAGCAGTTTATTACGCAATGAGCAGTTCTTC. Encoded protein: CASSLLRNEQFF.

To note about this clonotype: This may come from a read error, since a much larger clone is one base off. This chain joins TRBV19 and TRBJ1-1; D gene ambiguous. The germline V gene encodes CDR1 LNHDA and CDR2 SQIVND (reference sequence). Trimming shortened V by 3 bases and J by 2 bases, and 13 bases separated the two germline ends. The CDR3 contains 15 residues. Here the CDR3 reads CASSIPAQRNTEAFF. CDR3 in DNA: TGTGCCAGTAGTATCCCTGCACAGCGAAACACTGAAGCTTTCTTT.

In this sample, this clonotype turned up many times. The chain employs TRBV12-3 or TRBV12-4 and TRBJ2-5; D remains unclear. Trimming removed 2 bases from V and 5 bases from J, with 6 bases in between. The CDR3 is made up of 12 amino acids. CDR3 sequence reads: CASSLSAETQYF. The CDR3 DNA reads as TGTGCCAGCAGTTTAAGTGCGGAGACCCAGTACTTC.

This clonotype occurred many times. The V call is TRBV7-8, the J call TRBJ2-1; 7 bases fit TRBD2. Trimming took 1 base from V and 0 from J; bases not matched to a gene: 12. Germline V gene sequence: CDR1 SGHVS, CDR2 FQNEAQ. CDR3 length: 19 residues. The CDR3 loop reads CASSLGPFLRESSYNEQFF. The CDR3 region has the DNA TGTGCCAGCAGCTTAGGCCCCTTTTTGCGGGAGAGCTCCTACAATGAGCAGTTCTTC.

This clonotype turned up a few times. This rearrangement joins TRBV9 to TRBJ1-6; D not resolved. CDR3 length equals 15 residues. CDR1 and CDR2 (germline): SGDLS, YYNGEE. Trimming left V 0 bases short and J 5 bases short, with 9 bases between. CDR3 in DNA: TGTGCCAGCAGCGTAGATCCCGGGAATAATTCACCCCTCCACTTT. Translation gives CASSVDPGNNSPLHF.

This clonotype has a handful of counts. J is TRBJ1-1 and V is TRBV9; D uncertain. The CDR3 sequence is 14 residues long. Germline CDR1 SGDLS, CDR2 YYNGEE. Trimming stripped 4 bases from V and 0 bases from J, with 10 bases between. CDR3 amino acids: CASSLPSVNTEAFF. The CDR3 DNA sequence: TGTGCCAGCAGCCTCCCGTCGGTGAACACTGAAGCTTTCTTT.